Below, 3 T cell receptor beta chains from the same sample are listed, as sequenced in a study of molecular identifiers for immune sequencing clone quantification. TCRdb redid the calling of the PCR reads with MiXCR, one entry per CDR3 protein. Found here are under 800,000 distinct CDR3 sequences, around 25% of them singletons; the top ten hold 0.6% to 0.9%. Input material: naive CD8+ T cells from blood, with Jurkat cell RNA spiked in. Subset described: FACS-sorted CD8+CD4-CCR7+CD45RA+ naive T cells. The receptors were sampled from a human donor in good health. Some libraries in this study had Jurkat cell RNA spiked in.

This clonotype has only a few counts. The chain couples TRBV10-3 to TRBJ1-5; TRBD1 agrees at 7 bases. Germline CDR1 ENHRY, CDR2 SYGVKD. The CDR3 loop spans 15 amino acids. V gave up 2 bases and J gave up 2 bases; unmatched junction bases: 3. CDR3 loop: CAISEPGGGNQPQHF. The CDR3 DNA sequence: TGTGCCATCAGTGAGCCAGGGGGTGGCAATCAGCCCCAGCATTTT.

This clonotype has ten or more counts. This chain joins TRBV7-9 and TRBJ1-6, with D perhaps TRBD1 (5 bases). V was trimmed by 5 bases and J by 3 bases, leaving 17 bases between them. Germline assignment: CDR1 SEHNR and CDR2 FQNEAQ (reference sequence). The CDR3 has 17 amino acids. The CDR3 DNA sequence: TGTGCCAGCAGCCAGAGTTCAGGGTTGTTCTATAATTCACCCCTCCACTTT. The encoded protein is CASSQSSGLFYNSPLHF.

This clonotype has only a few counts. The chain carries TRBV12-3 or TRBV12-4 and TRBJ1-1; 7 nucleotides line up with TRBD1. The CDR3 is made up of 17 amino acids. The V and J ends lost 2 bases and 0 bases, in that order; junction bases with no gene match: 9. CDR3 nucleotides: TGTGCCAGCAGTTTATATAGACCAGGGGGAGTGAACACTGAAGCTTTCTTT. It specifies CASSLYRPGGVNTEAFF.